Sequencing of this T cell receptor beta chain was carried out in a study of neurological immune-mediated disorders. Study-level information: Multiple sclerosis patients (n = 34) included roughly 30 with relapsing-remitting and 3 with secondary progressive disease.

This clonotype was found many times. TCRdb passed the 5' RACE reads through MiXCR, listing each CDR3 protein once. The sample shows some 66,000 distinct CDR3 sequences, roughly 4.5% of them seen only once. Trimming removed 4 bases from V and 4 bases from J, with 11 bases in between. The CDR3 extends over 14 amino acids. Germline-derived CDR1 and CDR2 are SGHRS and YFSETQ. The sequence was collected from a man aged 25-45 years with multiple sclerosis. Sequencing was carried out using PBMCs. The gene calls are TRBV5-1 and TRBJ2-2; D may be TRBD2 (5 bases). CDR3: CASSNDRGTGELFF. The CDR3 DNA reads TGCGCCAGCAGCAATGACCGGGGCACCGGGGAGCTGTTTTTT.